These 8 T cell receptor beta chains originate from one sample sequenced in a study of OX40 agonist ivuxolimab in advanced cancers. Profiling relied on immunoSEQ multiplex PCR, and the TCRdb table lists in-frame clones only, not all of them. The sample holds approximately 79,000 clones, 90% to 95% seen once. The sample in question was CD4+ or CD8+ T cells sorted from blood, obtained in a trial of the OX40 agonist ivuxolimab. All receptors derive from an adult with an advanced solid tumor such as melanoma, head and neck, liver or kidney cancer.

This chain joins TRBV27 and TRBJ1-3; D may be TRBD1 (6 bases). This CDR3 has 15 amino acids. Per germline, CDR1 MNHEY and CDR2 SMNVEV (reference sequence). V lost 5 bases and J lost 2, with 13 bases in between. In DNA form, the CDR3 reads TGTGCCAGCAGTACGACCGAGGGGGCTGGAAACACCATATATTTT. The encoded protein is CASSTTEGAGNTIYF.

J is TRBJ1-1 and V is TRBV7-9; D gene ambiguous. Germline-derived CDR1 and CDR2 are SEHNR and FQNEAQ (reference sequence). The CDR3 runs 12 residues. V lost 1 base and J 10 bases, leaving 10 bases between the germline ends. The CDR3 region is CASSLDSRGAFF. CDR3 sequence (DNA): TGTGCCAGCAGCTTAGATTCCAGAGGAGCTTTCTTT.

The chain recombines TRBV7-9 with TRBJ2-3; 11 bases are shared with TRBD2. The germline gives CDR1 SEHNR, CDR2 FQNEAQ (reference sequence). V was clipped by 3 bases and J by 4 bases; unmatched bases: 3. CDR3 length: 15 amino acids. The CDR3 here is CASSFLAGGADTQYF. The CDR3 DNA sequence: TGTGCCAGCAGCTTCTTAGCGGGGGGGGCAGATACGCAGTATTTT.

A single count supports this clone. V usage is TRBV2 and J usage is TRBJ1-1; D not certain. Trimming cost V 6 bases and J 1 base, with 9 bases left between them. Looked up from germline, CDR1 is SNHLY and CDR2 is FYNNEI. The CDR3 loop spans 13 amino acids. The CDR3 coding sequence is TGTGCCAGCAGCGGGCCTGAGAACACTGAAGCTTTCTTT. It encodes CASSGPENTEAFF.

V gene TRBV7-2 combines with J gene TRBJ2-4; 11 bases map to TRBD2. The CDR3 is 16 amino acids. In germline, CDR1 is SGHTA, CDR2 FQGNSA. Trimming took 6 bases from V and 9 from J; bases not matched to a gene: 13. The CDR3 region is CASRPGVAGGRGIQYF. The CDR3 DNA sequence: TGTGCCAGCAGGCCAGGGGTAGCGGGAGGGCGGGGCATTCAGTACTTC.

The V call is TRBV7-7, the J call TRBJ2-7; D is possibly TRBD2 (5 bases). Trimming took 6 bases from V and 0 from J, leaving 15 bases between them. The CDR3 is 15 amino acids. Germline CDR1 is SSHAT and CDR2 is FNYEAQ (reference sequence). In nucleotides, the CDR3 is TGTGCCAGCAGTATAAGTGAGGGATTCTCCTACGAGCAGTACTTC. Residues: CASSISEGFSYEQYF.

The V call is TRBV27, the J call TRBJ1-5, with 7 bases that match TRBD1. The V gene's germline CDR1 is MNHEY and CDR2 SMNVEV (reference sequence). Unmatched junction bases numbered 6, after V lost 2 bases and J lost 5 bases. This CDR3 spans 15 amino acids. CDR3 coding DNA: TGTGCCAGCAGTTTAACGGCAGGGGGGTATCAGCCCCAGCATTTT. It codes for CASSLTAGGYQPQHF.

This clone was detected only once. The CDR3 bases are TGTGCCAGCAGTTTGGGCAGGGTTTCATCAGATACGCAGTATTTT. The encoded protein is CASSLGRVSSDTQYF. The J gene is TRBJ2-3, the V gene TRBV28; weak D call: TRBD1 (5 bases). This CDR3 comprises 15 residues. Trimming removed 3 bases at V and 4 bases at J, with 14 bases between. Germline CDR1 MDHEN, CDR2 SYDVKM.